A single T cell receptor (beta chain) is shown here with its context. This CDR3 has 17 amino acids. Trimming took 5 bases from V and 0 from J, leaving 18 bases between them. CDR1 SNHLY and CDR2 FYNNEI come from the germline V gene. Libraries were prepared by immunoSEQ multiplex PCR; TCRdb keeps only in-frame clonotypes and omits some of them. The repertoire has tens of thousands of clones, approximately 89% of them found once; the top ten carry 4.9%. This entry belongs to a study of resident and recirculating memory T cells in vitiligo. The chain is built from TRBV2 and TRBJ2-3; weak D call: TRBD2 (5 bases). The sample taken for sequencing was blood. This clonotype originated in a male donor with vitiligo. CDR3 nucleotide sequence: TGTGCCAGCAGTCTGACCTACGGACGGACTAGCACAGATACGCAGTATTTT. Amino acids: CASSLTYGRTSTDTQYF.